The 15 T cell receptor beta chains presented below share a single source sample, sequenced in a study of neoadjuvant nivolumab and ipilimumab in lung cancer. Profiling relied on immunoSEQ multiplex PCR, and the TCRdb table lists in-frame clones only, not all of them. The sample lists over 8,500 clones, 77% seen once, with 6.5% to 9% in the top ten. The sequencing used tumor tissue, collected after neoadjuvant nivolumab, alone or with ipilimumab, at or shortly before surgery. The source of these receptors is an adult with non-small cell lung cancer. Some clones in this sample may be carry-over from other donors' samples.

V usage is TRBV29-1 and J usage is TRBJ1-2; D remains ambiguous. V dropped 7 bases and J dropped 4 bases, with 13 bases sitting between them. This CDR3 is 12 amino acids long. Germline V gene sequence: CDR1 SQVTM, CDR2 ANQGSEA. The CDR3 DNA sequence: TGCAGCGCACCGGGGTCTATCTATGGCTACACCTTC. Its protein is CSAPGSIYGYTF.

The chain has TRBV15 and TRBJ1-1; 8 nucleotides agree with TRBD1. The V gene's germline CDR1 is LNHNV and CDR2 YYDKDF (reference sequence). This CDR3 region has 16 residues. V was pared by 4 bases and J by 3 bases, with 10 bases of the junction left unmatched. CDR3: CATSNRDRLLDTEAFF. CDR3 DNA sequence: TGTGCCACCAGCAACCGGGACAGGCTATTGGACACTGAAGCTTTCTTT.

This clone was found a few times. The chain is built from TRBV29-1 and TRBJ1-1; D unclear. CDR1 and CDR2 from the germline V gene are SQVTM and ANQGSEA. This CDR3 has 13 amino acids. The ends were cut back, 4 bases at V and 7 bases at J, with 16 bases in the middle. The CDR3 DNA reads TGCAGCGTTGTAGTGATATTCCCGTTTGAAGCTTTCTTT. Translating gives CSVVVIFPFEAFF.

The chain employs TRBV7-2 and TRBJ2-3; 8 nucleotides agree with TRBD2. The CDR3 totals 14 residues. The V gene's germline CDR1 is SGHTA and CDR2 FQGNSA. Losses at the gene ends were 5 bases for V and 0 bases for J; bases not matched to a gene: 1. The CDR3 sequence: CASSGGGSTDTQYF. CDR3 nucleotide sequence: TGTGCCAGCAGCGGCGGGGGGAGCACAGATACGCAGTATTTT.

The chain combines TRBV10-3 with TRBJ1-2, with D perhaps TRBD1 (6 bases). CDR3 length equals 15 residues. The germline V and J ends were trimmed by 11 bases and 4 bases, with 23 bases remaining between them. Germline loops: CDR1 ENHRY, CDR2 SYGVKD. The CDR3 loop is CASSGGTGTIYGYTF. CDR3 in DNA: TGTGCCTCCAGTGGGGGTACAGGGACGATCTATGGCTACACCTTC.

The CDR3 nucleotides are TGTGCCAGCAGCTTATACAGGCCTAACACTGAAGCTTTCTTT. Its translation is CASSLYRPNTEAFF. The J gene is TRBJ1-1, the V gene TRBV7-2; possibly TRBD1 for D (5 bases). Germline V gene sequence: CDR1 SGHTA, CDR2 FQGNSA. The V end lost 2 bases, the J end lost 2 bases, and 9 bases lay between the germline ends. The CDR3 covers 14 residues.

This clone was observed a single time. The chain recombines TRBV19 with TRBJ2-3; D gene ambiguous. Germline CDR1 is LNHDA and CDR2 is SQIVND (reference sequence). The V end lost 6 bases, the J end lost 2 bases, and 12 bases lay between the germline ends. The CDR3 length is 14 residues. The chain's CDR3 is CASRPGQPTDTQYF. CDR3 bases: TGTGCCAGTAGACCGGGCCAACCCACAGATACGCAGTATTTT. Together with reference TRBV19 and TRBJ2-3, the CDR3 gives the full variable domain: DGGITQSPKYLFRKEGQNVTLSCEQNLNHDAMYWYRQDPGQGLRLIYYSQIVNDFQKGDIAEGYSVSREKKESFPLTVTSAQKNPTAFYLCASRPGQPTDTQYFGPGTRLTVL.

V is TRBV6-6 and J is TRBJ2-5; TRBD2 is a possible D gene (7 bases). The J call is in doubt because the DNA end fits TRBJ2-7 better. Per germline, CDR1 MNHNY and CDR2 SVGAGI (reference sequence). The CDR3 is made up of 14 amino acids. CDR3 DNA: TGTGCCAGCAGTGGGGGCGGGGGCTCCTACGAGCAGTACTTC. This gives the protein CASSGGGGSYEQYF.

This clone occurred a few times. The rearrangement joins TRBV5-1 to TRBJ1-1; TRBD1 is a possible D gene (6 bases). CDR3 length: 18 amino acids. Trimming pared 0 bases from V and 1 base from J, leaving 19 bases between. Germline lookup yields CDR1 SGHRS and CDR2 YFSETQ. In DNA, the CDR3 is TGCGCCAGCAGCTTGGCCAGTGGGGGCTCCGGAGGGAACACTGAAGCTTTCTTT. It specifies CASSLASGGSGGNTEAFF.

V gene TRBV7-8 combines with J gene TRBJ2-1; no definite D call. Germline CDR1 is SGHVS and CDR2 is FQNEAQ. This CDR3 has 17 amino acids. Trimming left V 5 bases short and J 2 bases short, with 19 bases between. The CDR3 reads CASSPLSGSRTYNEQFF. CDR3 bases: TGTGCCAGCAGCCCCCTGTCTGGTAGCCGAACCTACAATGAGCAGTTCTTC.

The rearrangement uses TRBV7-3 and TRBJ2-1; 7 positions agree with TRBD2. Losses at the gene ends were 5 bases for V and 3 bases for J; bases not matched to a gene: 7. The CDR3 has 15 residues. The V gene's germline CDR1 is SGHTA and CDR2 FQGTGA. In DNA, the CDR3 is TGTGCCAGCAGCACCGACCCTAGCGGCTACAATGAGCAGTTCTTC. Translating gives CASSTDPSGYNEQFF.

CDR3 amino acids: CASSQKGISNQPQHF. Written as DNA, the CDR3 is TGTGCCAGCAGCCAAAAGGGAATAAGCAATCAGCCCCAGCATTTT. The chain carries TRBV16 and TRBJ1-5; D is unresolved. The CDR3 runs 15 residues. Germline lookup yields CDR1 KGHSY and CDR2 FQNENV. Trimming took off 2 bases at V and 1 base at J, with 9 bases between the two ends.

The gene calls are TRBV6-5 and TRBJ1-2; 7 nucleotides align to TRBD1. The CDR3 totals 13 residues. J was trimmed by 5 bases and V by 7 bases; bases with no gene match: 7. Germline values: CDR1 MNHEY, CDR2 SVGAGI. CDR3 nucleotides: TGTGCCAGCACCAATCAGGGGGAGTATGGCTACACCTTC. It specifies CASTNQGEYGYTF.

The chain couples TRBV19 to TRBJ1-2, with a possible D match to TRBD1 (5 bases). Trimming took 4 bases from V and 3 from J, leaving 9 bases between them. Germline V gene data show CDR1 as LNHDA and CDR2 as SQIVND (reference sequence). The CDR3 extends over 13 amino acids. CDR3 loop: CASSTRGDYGYTF. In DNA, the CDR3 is TGTGCCAGTAGTACGAGGGGAGACTATGGCTACACCTTC.

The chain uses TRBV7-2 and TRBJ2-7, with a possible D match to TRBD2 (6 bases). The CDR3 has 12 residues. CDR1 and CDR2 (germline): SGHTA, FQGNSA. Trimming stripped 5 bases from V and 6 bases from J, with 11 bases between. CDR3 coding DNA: TGTGCCAGCAGCCCTCAGGGACTCGAGCAGTACTTC. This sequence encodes CASSPQGLEQYF.